These 32 T cell receptor beta chains came from one sample sequenced in a study of OX40 agonist ivuxolimab in advanced cancers. Repertoires were generated with immunoSEQ multiplex PCR, while TCRdb's copy carries only in-frame clones and drops some. The table has tens of thousands of clones, less than 85% seen once. The specimen was CD4+ or CD8+ T cells sorted from blood, collected in a trial of the OX40 agonist ivuxolimab. Receptors were obtained from an adult with an advanced solid tumor such as melanoma, head and neck, liver or kidney cancer.

The rearrangement uses TRBV29-1 and TRBJ2-5; possible D gene TRBD2, 5 bases. Germline loops: CDR1 SQVTM, CDR2 ANQGSEA. V shed 1 base and J shed 4 bases, with 7 bases lying between them. This CDR3 comprises 12 residues. CDR3 in amino acids: CSVEGGRETQYF. CDR3 nucleotides: TGCAGCGTTGAAGGTGGGAGAGAGACCCAGTACTTC.

V gene TRBV6-5 combines with J gene TRBJ2-7, with 7 bases matching TRBD2. The CDR3 loop spans 13 amino acids. The J segment lost 2 bases and the V segment lost 5 bases, leaving 3 bases of the junction unmatched. Looked up from germline, CDR1 is MNHEY and CDR2 is SVGAGI. The CDR3 nucleotides read TGTGCCAGCAGTCGCGGGAGCGCCTACGAGCAGTACTTC. The encoded protein is CASSRGSAYEQYF.

The chain combines TRBV5-5 with TRBJ2-7; D is perhaps TRBD1 or TRBD2 (5 bases each). The CDR3 totals 15 residues. Germline CDR1 SGHKS, CDR2 YYEKEE (reference sequence). V lost 1 base and J 3 bases, leaving 14 bases between the germline ends. CDR3 DNA: TGTGCCAGCAGCTTGTCCCTGGGGGATTACTACGAGCAGTACTTC. Protein sequence: CASSLSLGDYYEQYF.

This clone was found a few times. The rearrangement links TRBV7-9 to TRBJ1-3; D is ambiguous. Trimming took 0 bases from V and 4 from J, leaving 10 bases between them. Germline V gene lookup returns CDR1 SEHNR and CDR2 FQNEAQ (reference sequence). The CDR3 length is 15 residues. CDR3 region: CASSLAGPPGNTIYF. In DNA, the CDR3 is TGTGCCAGCAGCTTAGCAGGGCCTCCAGGAAACACCATATATTTT.

The rearrangement uses TRBV18 and TRBJ1-5; TRBD1 aligns across 10 bases. Germline V CDR1 and CDR2: KGHSH, LQKENI. The CDR3 runs to 14 residues. J lost 5 bases, V lost 6 bases, and 4 bases had no gene match. CDR3 nucleotide sequence: TGTGCCAGCTCCCCCGGGACAGGGGATCAGCCCCAGCATTTT. It is translated as CASSPGTGDQPQHF.

This clone showed up just once. The chain recombines TRBV2 with TRBJ1-1; 10 bases map to TRBD1. Germline-derived CDR1 and CDR2 are SNHLY and FYNNEI. The CDR3 has 13 amino acids. The V segment lost 8 bases and the J segment 5 bases; nucleotides outside the gene matches: 5. The CDR3 sequence: CASRRQGATEAFF. DNA of the CDR3: TGTGCCAGCCGACGACAGGGGGCAACTGAAGCTTTCTTT.

This clone turned up a few times. The chain is built from TRBV7-2 and TRBJ2-1; D is uncertain. Trimming stripped 0 bases from V and 9 bases from J, with 3 bases between. There are 11 residues in the CDR3. Germline assignment: CDR1 SGHTA and CDR2 FQGNSA. The CDR3 DNA is TGTGCCAGCAGCTTAGCGGGTGAGCAGTTCTTC. This gives the protein CASSLAGEQFF.

This chain joins TRBV6-1 and TRBJ2-7, with D maybe TRBD2 (6 bases). Germline V gives CDR1 MNHNS, CDR2 SASEGT. Trimming removed 5 bases from V and 7 bases from J, with 18 bases in between. The CDR3 sequence is 14 residues long. The DNA for the CDR3 is TGTGCCAGCAGTCCGACGGGGGTGTCGGGAGAGCAGTACTTC. Translating it yields CASSPTGVSGEQYF.

The chain is built from TRBV4-3 and TRBJ2-5, with TRBD2 matching over 7 bases. TRBJ2-7 matches the DNA end more closely, so the J call is doubtful. The CDR3 has 15 amino acids. Per the germline V gene, CDR1 is LGHNA and CDR2 is YSLEER. The CDR3 is CASSQVGGRAYEQYF. The CDR3 DNA reads as TGCGCCAGCAGCCAAGTGGGAGGGAGAGCCTACGAGCAGTACTTC.

This CDR3 reads CASSLAPARVGETQYF. CDR3 sequence (DNA): TGCGCCAGCAGCTTGGCCCCGGCCAGGGTAGGCGAGACCCAGTACTTC. This chain uses TRBV5-1 with TRBJ2-5; tentative D call: TRBD1 (5 bases). Germline assignment: CDR1 SGHRS and CDR2 YFSETQ. This CDR3 is 16 amino acids long. V lost 0 bases to trimming and J lost 5 bases, with 17 bases between them.

The rearrangement uses TRBV14 and TRBJ2-3; D not certain. Germline assignment: CDR1 SGHDN and CDR2 FVKESK. The CDR3 is 16 amino acids. Trimming stripped 1 base from V and 1 base from J, with 12 bases between. The CDR3 sequence: CASSQGVGSRTDTQYF. CDR3 sequence (DNA): TGTGCCAGCAGCCAAGGAGTCGGAAGTCGCACAGATACGCAGTATTTT. The full variable domain, with the rest looked up from reference TRBV14 and TRBJ2-3, is EAGVTQFPSHSVIEKGQTVTLRCDPISGHDNLYWYRRVMGKEIKFLLHFVKESKQDESGMPNNRFLAERTGGTYSTLKVQPAELEDSGVYFCASSQGVGSRTDTQYFGPGTRLTVL.

This rearrangement joins TRBV2 to TRBJ2-3; D is undetermined. From germline, CDR1 is SNHLY and CDR2 FYNNEI. V gave up 6 bases and J gave up 1 base, with 20 bases separating them. This CDR3 contains 17 residues. The CDR3 DNA is TGTGCCAGCAGCTCGACAATTGGTTCCCATGGCACAGATACGCAGTATTTT. Translation gives CASSSTIGSHGTDTQYF.

V is TRBV7-2 and J is TRBJ1-1; tentative D call: TRBD1 (5 bases). From germline, CDR1 is SGHTA and CDR2 FQGNSA. This CDR3 is built from 15 residues. Trimming cost V 5 bases and J 4 bases, with 17 bases left between them. The CDR3 nucleotides are TGTGCCAGCAGCACTAGCGGTCGGGGGGGCACTGAAGCTTTCTTT. Translated: CASSTSGRGGTEAFF.

The chain employs TRBV5-6 and TRBJ1-2; the match to TRBD1 covers 9 bases. CDR3 size: 15 residues. After removal of 1 base from V and 3 bases from J, the junction contained 4 bases not matched to a gene. Germline V gene sequence: CDR1 SGHDT, CDR2 YYEEEE. CDR3 region: CASSLKGQGYYGYTF. In nucleotides, the CDR3 is TGTGCCAGCAGCTTGAAGGGACAGGGCTACTATGGCTACACCTTC.

This clone was recorded only once. The chain has TRBV11-2 and TRBJ1-2; 11 nucleotides agree with TRBD1. The CDR3 totals 15 residues. CDR1 is SGHAT, CDR2 FQNNGV, per germline. V was pared by 4 bases and J by 4 bases, with 5 bases of the junction left unmatched. As DNA, the CDR3 is TGTGCCAGCAGCTCAGGGACAGGGGGAACCTATGGCTACACCTTC. This translates into CASSSGTGGTYGYTF.

This clone came up once. The rearrangement uses TRBV18 and TRBJ2-3, with TRBD2 identical over 9 bases. This CDR3 spans 15 amino acids. The ends lost 1 base at V and 4 bases at J; junction bases unmatched: 3. Germline V lookup: CDR1 KGHSH, CDR2 LQKENI. CDR3 sequence reads: CASSPQREAADTQYF. CDR3 nucleotide sequence: TGTGCCAGCTCACCACAGCGGGAGGCTGCAGATACGCAGTATTTT.

In its sample, this clone was seen once. The chain joins TRBV9 to TRBJ2-7; 9 bases align to TRBD2. The CDR3 extends over 16 amino acids. Germline loops: CDR1 SGDLS, CDR2 YYNGEE. V shed 0 bases, J shed 3 bases, and the junction held 7 bases outside the gene matches. DNA of the CDR3: TGTGCCAGCAGCGTAGGGGCTAGCGGGACTTTCTACGAGCAGTACTTC. This sequence encodes CASSVGASGTFYEQYF. Full variable domain (rest looked up from reference TRBV9 and TRBJ2-7): DSGVTQTPKHLITATGQRVTLRCSPRSGDLSVYWYQQSLDQGLQFLIQYYNGEERAKGNILERFSAQQFPDLHSELNLSSLELGDSALYFCASSVGASGTFYEQYFGPGTRLTVT.

This clone was detected only once. J is TRBJ2-3 and V is TRBV5-1, with TRBD1 matching over 8 bases. V shed 0 bases and J 2 bases; nucleotides not matched to a gene: 14. The CDR3 length is 19 residues. CDR1 is SGHRS, CDR2 YFSETQ, per germline. CDR3 sequence reads: CASSLVTGGSLSYTDTQYF. The CDR3 DNA follows: TGCGCCAGCAGCTTGGTTACAGGGGGGAGTTTATCCTACACAGATACGCAGTATTTT.

The chain couples TRBV5-4 to TRBJ2-1, with TRBD1 identical over 8 bases. Germline V lookup: CDR1 SGHNT, CDR2 YYREEE (reference sequence). The trim removed 4 bases at V and 4 bases at J, leaving 10 bases unmatched. The CDR3 runs to 16 residues. The CDR3 region has the DNA TGTGCCAGCAGCGCCGACGCCAGGGGGCATTACAATGAGCAGTTCTTC. This sequence encodes CASSADARGHYNEQFF. The full variable domain, its missing parts supplied by reference TRBV5-4 and TRBJ2-1, is ETGVTQSPTHLIKTRGQQVTLRCSSQSGHNTVSWYQQALGQGPQFIFQYYREEENGRGNFPPRFSGLQFPNYSSELNVNALELDDSALYLCASSADARGHYNEQFFGPGTRLTVL.

This clone came up once. CDR3 protein: CASSAPGTEKFF. The DNA for the CDR3 is TGTGCCAGCAGCGCTCCCGGGACCGAAAAGTTCTTC. This chain connects TRBV7-3 to TRBJ2-1, with D perhaps being TRBD1 or TRBD2 (5 bases each). Trimming removed 5 bases from V and 14 bases from J, with 16 bases in between. The CDR3 length is 12 residues. Germline CDR1 is SGHTA and CDR2 is FQGTGA. Filled out from reference TRBV7-3 and TRBJ2-1, the complete variable domain reads GAGVSQTPSNKVTEKGKYVELRCDPISGHTALYWYRQSLGQGPEFLIYFQGTGAADDSGLPNDRFFAVRPEGSVSTLKIQRTERGDSAVYLCASSAPGTEKFFGPGTRLTVL.

This chain links TRBV10-3 with TRBJ1-5; the D gene is possibly TRBD1 (5 bases). This CDR3 is built from 13 residues. CDR1 and CDR2 from the germline V gene are ENHRY and SYGVKD. V lost 11 bases and J lost 4, with 15 bases in between. The chain's CDR3 is CAASGLGNQPQHF. The DNA of the CDR3 is TGTGCCGCCTCGGGGCTAGGGAATCAGCCCCAGCATTTT.

V usage is TRBV30 and J usage is TRBJ1-4; D is ambiguous. The V gene's germline CDR1 is GTSNPN and CDR2 SVGIG (reference sequence). V dropped 7 bases and J dropped 10 bases, with 13 bases sitting between them. There are 11 residues in the CDR3. The CDR3: CASPKGGKLFF. CDR3 DNA sequence: TGTGCCTCACCGAAGGGCGGAAAACTGTTTTTT.

This chain connects TRBV6-6 to TRBJ1-3; the D gene is possibly TRBD1 (5 bases). The CDR3 is made up of 13 amino acids. Germline CDR1 is MNHNY and CDR2 is SVGAGI (reference sequence). Trimming left V 7 bases short and J 0 bases short, with 7 bases between. CDR3 loop: CASTGPSGNTIYF. The DNA of the CDR3 is TGTGCCAGCACGGGGCCCTCTGGAAACACCATATATTTT.

This clone was seen a single time. The chain joins TRBV5-1 to TRBJ2-2, with D tentatively TRBD2 (6 bases). Trimming took 4 bases from V and 6 from J, leaving 13 bases between them. Germline CDR1 is SGHRS and CDR2 is YFSETQ. The CDR3 is 14 residues long. DNA for the CDR3: TGCGCCAGCAGCGTGGACGGGGGATCCGGGGAGCTGTTTTTT. Amino acid sequence: CASSVDGGSGELFF.

The V gene is TRBV18, the J gene TRBJ1-3; no clear D. The CDR3 is made up of 19 amino acids. With 0 bases removed from V and 0 bases from J, the gap between germline ends came to 18 bases. CDR1 is KGHSH and CDR2 is LQKENI in the germline V gene. CDR3 DNA sequence: TGTGCCAGCTCACCACCGTCGATCCGGATCTCGAGCTCTGGAAACACCATATATTTT. Amino acids: CASSPPSIRISSSGNTIYF.

V usage is TRBV7-9 and J usage is TRBJ2-1; TRBD1 matches 7 bases. The CDR3 contains 15 residues. Germline assignment: CDR1 SEHNR and CDR2 FQNEAQ (reference sequence). V shed 2 bases, J shed 5 bases, and the junction held 6 bases outside the gene matches. CDR3 in amino acids: CASSLKGTEHNEQFF. In DNA form, the CDR3 reads TGTGCCAGCAGCTTAAAGGGGACAGAGCACAATGAGCAGTTCTTC. Filled out from reference TRBV7-9 and TRBJ2-1, the complete variable domain reads DTGVSQNPRHKITKRGQNVTFRCDPISEHNRLYWYRQTLGQGPEFLTYFQNEAQLEKSRLLSDRFSAERPKGSFSTLEIQRTEQGDSAMYLCASSLKGTEHNEQFFGPGTRLTVL.

The count of this clone is one. This chain links TRBV9 with TRBJ1-6; a possible D gene is TRBD1 (6 bases). CDR3 length: 15 amino acids. The V gene lost 2 bases and the J gene lost 7 bases, with 13 bases spanning the gap. Germline loops: CDR1 SGDLS, CDR2 YYNGEE. The DNA of the CDR3 is TGTGCCAGCAGCGTCTCGTCGGGACAAAATTCACCCCTCCACTTT. Protein sequence: CASSVSSGQNSPLHF.

Regarding this clone: Other DNA sequences in the sample encode the same CDR3. The chain is built from TRBV7-3 and TRBJ2-5; tentatively, D is TRBD1 or TRBD2 (6 bases each). The CDR3 length is 13 residues. Germline CDR1 and CDR2: SGHTA and FQGTGA. Trimming removed 2 bases from V and 5 bases from J, with 9 bases in between. DNA for the CDR3: TGTGCCAGCAGCTTAGGGGGGCGGGAGACCCAGTACTTC. Protein: CASSLGGRETQYF.

The CDR3 bases are TGTGCCAGCAGTTTAGGCAGGGCAAGCTCTGGAAACACCATATATTTT. Its protein is CASSLGRASSGNTIYF. The gene calls are TRBV28 and TRBJ1-3, with D maybe TRBD1 (5 bases). Per germline, CDR1 MDHEN and CDR2 SYDVKM. The V gene lost 2 bases and the J gene lost 0 bases, with 11 bases spanning the gap. CDR3 size: 16 residues. The full variable domain, rest sourced from reference TRBV28 and TRBJ1-3, is DVKVTQSSRYLVKRTGEKVFLECVQDMDHENMFWYRQDPGLGLRLIYFSYDVKMKEKGDIPEGYSVSREKKERFSLILESASTNQTSMYLCASSLGRASSGNTIYFGEGSWLTVV.

The V and J genes are TRBV18 and TRBJ2-7; D perhaps matches TRBD1 (5 bases). The CDR3 has 13 residues. The V end lost 4 bases, the J end lost 7 bases, and 14 bases lay between the germline ends. Per germline, CDR1 KGHSH and CDR2 LQKENI. The CDR3 sequence: CASSQVRVGEQYF. The CDR3 DNA reads as TGTGCCAGCTCACAGGTCAGGGTAGGTGAGCAGTACTTC.

The chain employs TRBV7-9 and TRBJ1-2; 9 positions match TRBD1. The CDR3 contains 14 residues. Germline assignment: CDR1 SEHNR and CDR2 FQNEAQ (reference sequence). Trimming at V came to 5 bases and at J to 2 bases, leaving 3 bases not matched to a gene. The CDR3 DNA reads as TGTGCCAGCAGCCCTGGACAGGGGAACTATGGCTACACCTTC. Its translation: CASSPGQGNYGYTF. The full variable domain, its missing parts supplied by reference TRBV7-9 and TRBJ1-2, is DTGVSQNPRHKITKRGQNVTFRCDPISEHNRLYWYRQTLGQGPEFLTYFQNEAQLEKSRLLSDRFSAERPKGSFSTLEIQRTEQGDSAMYLCASSPGQGNYGYTFGSGTRLTVV.

Remarks on this clone: One end of the junction is discordant with germline, which a read error may explain. The chain carries TRBV7-6 and TRBJ2-3; 7 nucleotides agree with TRBD2. The CDR3 runs to 13 residues. Germline CDR1 reads SGHVS; CDR2 reads FNYEAQ. The CDR3 spells CASSLGAGTNCLF. In DNA, the CDR3 is TGTGCCAGCAGCTTAGGGGCCGGGACTAACTGTCTGTTT.